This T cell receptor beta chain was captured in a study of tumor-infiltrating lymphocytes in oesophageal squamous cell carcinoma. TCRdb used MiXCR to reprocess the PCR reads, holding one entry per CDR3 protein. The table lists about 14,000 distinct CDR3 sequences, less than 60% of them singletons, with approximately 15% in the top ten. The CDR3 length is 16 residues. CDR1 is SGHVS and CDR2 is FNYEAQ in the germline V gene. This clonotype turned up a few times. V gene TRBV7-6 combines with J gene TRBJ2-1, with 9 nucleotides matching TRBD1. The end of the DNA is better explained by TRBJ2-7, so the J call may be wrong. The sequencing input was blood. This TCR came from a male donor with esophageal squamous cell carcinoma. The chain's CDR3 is CASSLGRTGENYEQYF. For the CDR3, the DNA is TGTGCCAGCAGCTTAGGTCGGACAGGGGAGAACTACGAGCAGTACTTC.